This passage covers 21 T cell receptor beta chains from one sample sequenced in a study of cytomegalovirus exposure and HLA in healthy donors. The PCR ran on 60 Vbeta and 13 Jbeta primers. The data were produced by immunoSEQ multiplex PCR, yet TCRdb's version contains in-frame clones alone and is incomplete. The data hold some 200,000 clones, with around 86% observed a single time. The sequenced sample consisted of PBMCs. Receptors were obtained from a man in his forties in good health and CMV-seropositive.

The chain is built from TRBV11-3 and TRBJ1-2, with D unclear. The CDR3 loop spans 13 amino acids. Germline CDR1 reads SGHNT; CDR2 reads YENEEA. The ends were cut back, 0 bases at V and 6 bases at J, with 8 bases in the middle. CDR3: CASSLDLADGYTF. The CDR3 DNA is TGTGCCAGCAGCTTAGATTTAGCTGATGGCTACACCTTC.

The J gene is TRBJ2-5, the V gene TRBV14; D gene ambiguous. Germline CDR1 reads SGHDN; CDR2 reads FVKESK. The CDR3 length is 14 residues. Trimming stripped 1 base from V and 5 bases from J, with 11 bases between. CDR3 amino acids: CASSQVSRLETQYF. The CDR3 DNA sequence: TGTGCCAGCAGCCAAGTGAGCAGGCTTGAGACCCAGTACTTC.

This clone has a single count. Here the CDR3 reads CASSLIAYSYNQPQHF. The CDR3 region has the DNA TGTGCCAGCAGCTTAATTGCGTACAGCTACAATCAGCCCCAGCATTTT. This chain connects TRBV11-3 to TRBJ1-5; D is unclear. Germline CDR1 and CDR2: SGHNT and YENEEA. CDR3 length: 16 residues. The V end was cut by 2 bases, the J end by 3 bases, with 14 bases between.

The gene calls are TRBV29-1 and TRBJ1-5; D is undetermined. This CDR3 is built from 13 residues. V lost 4 bases and J 4 bases, leaving 11 bases between the germline ends. The germline gives CDR1 SQVTM, CDR2 ANQGSEA. The CDR3 reads CSVGDNLNQPQHF. The CDR3 DNA is TGCAGCGTTGGCGACAATTTAAATCAGCCCCAGCATTTT.

As concerns this clone: Other DNA sequences in this sample translate to the same CDR3. This chain uses TRBV9 with TRBJ1-1, with D perhaps matching TRBD1 (6 bases). The V and J ends lost 0 bases and 7 bases respectively, with 7 bases between them. CDR1 and CDR2 from the germline V gene are SGDLS and YYNGEE. There are 12 residues in the CDR3. The CDR3 bases are TGTGCCAGCAGCGTAGAGGACAGTGAAGCTTTCTTT. Its translation: CASSVEDSEAFF.

V and J are TRBV5-8 and TRBJ1-5; 10 bases fit TRBD1. Germline loops: CDR1 SGHTS, CDR2 YDEGEE. The V and J ends lost 0 bases and 3 bases, in that order; junction bases with no gene match: 9. The length of the CDR3 is 18 residues. CDR3 sequence (DNA): TGTGCCAGCAGCTTGGGAGAATGGACAGGGGGTACCAATCAGCCCCAGCATTTT. Encoded protein: CASSLGEWTGGTNQPQHF.

This clone was seen a single time. The chain joins TRBV7-2 to TRBJ1-3; 9 positions agree with TRBD1. CDR1 is SGHTA, CDR2 FQGNSA, per germline. J gave up 7 bases and V 1 base, and 5 bases lay outside the gene matches. The CDR3 runs to 15 residues. CDR3 in DNA: TGTGCCAGCAGCTTAGGACAGGGGGATGGGAACACCATATATTTT. Encoded protein: CASSLGQGDGNTIYF.

In this sample, this clone turned up once. The rearrangement joins TRBV28 to TRBJ1-1, with 9 bases that match TRBD1. The CDR3 is 14 residues long. Trimming removed 3 bases from V and 4 bases from J; junction bases left unmatched: 3. Per the germline V gene, CDR1 is MDHEN and CDR2 is SYDVKM. The CDR3: CASSLYRGLTEAFF. CDR3 DNA: TGTGCCAGCAGTTTGTACAGGGGGCTCACTGAAGCTTTCTTT. Based on the CDR3 plus reference TRBV28 and TRBJ1-1, the full variable domain is DVKVTQSSRYLVKRTGEKVFLECVQDMDHENMFWYRQDPGLGLRLIYFSYDVKMKEKGDIPEGYSVSREKKERFSLILESASTNQTSMYLCASSLYRGLTEAFFGQGTRLTVV.

The chain recombines TRBV2 with TRBJ2-7, with TRBD1 matching over 9 bases. CDR3 length: 14 residues. J gave up 4 bases and V 7 bases, and 8 bases lay outside the gene matches. Germline V lookup: CDR1 SNHLY, CDR2 FYNNEI. In DNA, the CDR3 is TGTGCCAGCAAGCCGGGACAGGGCTCTTACGAGCAGTACTTC. Its translation: CASKPGQGSYEQYF.

The chain combines TRBV5-6 with TRBJ2-5; 8 bases agree with TRBD1. The end of the DNA is better explained by TRBJ2-7, so the J call may be wrong. Germline values: CDR1 SGHDT, CDR2 YYEEEE. CDR3 length equals 14 residues. CDR3 region: CASSFGTGTYEQYF. CDR3 bases: TGTGCCAGCAGCTTCGGGACAGGAACCTACGAGCAGTACTTC.

The table lists this clone with a count of one. V gene TRBV14 combines with J gene TRBJ2-7; D is possibly TRBD1 (6 bases). V was trimmed by 2 bases and J by 3 bases, leaving 8 bases between them. Looked up from germline, CDR1 is SGHDN and CDR2 is FVKESK. This CDR3 has 13 residues. The CDR3 spells CASSQLQGYEQYF. The CDR3 DNA is TGTGCCAGCAGCCAACTACAGGGCTACGAGCAGTACTTC.

V is TRBV4-3 and J is TRBJ1-6; no reliable D call. This CDR3 is 16 amino acids long. Looked up from germline, CDR1 is LGHNA and CDR2 is YSLEER. V shed 0 bases and J shed 3 bases, with 9 bases lying between them. Here the CDR3 reads CASSQDRLFYNSPLHF. The DNA for the CDR3 is TGCGCCAGCAGCCAAGATCGTCTCTTCTATAATTCACCCCTCCACTTT.

The rearrangement joins TRBV28 to TRBJ1-5; D might be TRBD1 (6 bases). With 8 bases removed from V and 7 bases from J, the gap between germline ends came to 15 bases. Per the germline V gene, CDR1 is MDHEN and CDR2 is SYDVKM. CDR3 length equals 13 residues. The CDR3 sequence is CASGAQGDQPQHF. CDR3 DNA sequence: TGTGCCAGCGGGGCACAGGGTGACCAGCCCCAGCATTTT.

This chain links TRBV7-3 with TRBJ2-4, with 8 nucleotides matching TRBD1. This CDR3 is 13 amino acids long. Germline loops: CDR1 SGHTA, CDR2 FQGTGA. Trimming removed 4 bases from V and 6 bases from J; junction bases left unmatched: 2. CDR3 loop: CASSSGGGNIQYF. The CDR3 DNA sequence: TGTGCCAGCAGCTCAGGGGGCGGAAACATTCAGTACTTC.

The chain carries TRBV28 and TRBJ2-7; 12 bases are shared with TRBD2. V gave up 3 bases and J gave up 3 bases; unmatched junction bases: 15. The CDR3 covers 19 residues. Germline assignment: CDR1 MDHEN and CDR2 SYDVKM. The CDR3 protein is CASSFTLLAGGGALYEQYF. The CDR3 DNA follows: TGTGCCAGCAGTTTCACTCTACTAGCGGGGGGCGGGGCCCTCTACGAGCAGTACTTC.

This chain connects TRBV14 to TRBJ2-7, with TRBD2 as a possible D gene (6 bases). Germline loops: CDR1 SGHDN, CDR2 FVKESK. The length of the CDR3 is 15 residues. V lost 0 bases and J 5 bases, leaving 14 bases between the germline ends. CDR3 in amino acids: CASSQDRLGFNEQYF. The CDR3 DNA reads as TGTGCCAGCAGCCAAGATCGACTAGGGTTTAACGAGCAGTACTTC.

This clone was recorded a few times. The V and J genes are TRBV4-1 and TRBJ1-1; tentative D call: TRBD1 (5 bases). CDR1 and CDR2 (germline): MGHRA, YSYEKL. Trimming took 0 bases from V and 7 from J, leaving 9 bases between them. The CDR3 covers 13 residues. The DNA of the CDR3 is TGCGCCAGCAGCCAAGATCACGGGGGTGAAGCTTTCTTT. The encoded protein is CASSQDHGGEAFF.

The chain uses TRBV18 and TRBJ2-3; 12 bases are a match to TRBD2. Germline V CDR1 and CDR2: KGHSH, LQKENI. Trimming cost V 7 bases and J 6 bases; bases outside gene matches: 11. The CDR3 is 16 residues long. The CDR3 protein is CASLPTSGGPGDTQYF. Written as DNA, the CDR3 is TGTGCCAGCTTACCGACTAGCGGGGGCCCCGGGGATACGCAGTATTTT.

The table lists this clone with a few counts. The genes are TRBV7-8 and TRBJ2-7; 10 nucleotides agree with TRBD2. J was trimmed by 0 bases and V by 1 base; bases with no gene match: 6. This CDR3 has 17 residues. Per the germline V gene, CDR1 is SGHVS and CDR2 is FQNEAQ. The chain's CDR3 is CASSLEVAGGSSYEQYF. The CDR3 nucleotides are TGTGCCAGCAGCTTAGAGGTAGCGGGGGGAAGCTCCTACGAGCAGTACTTC.

The CDR3 DNA reads TGTGCCAGTACGAGCGGGGGGTCCGATACGCAGTATTTT. Translating it yields CASTSGGSDTQYF. The chain is built from TRBV19 and TRBJ2-3; 9 nucleotides match TRBD2. The CDR3 contains 13 residues. Germline V gives CDR1 LNHDA, CDR2 SQIVND (reference sequence). Trimming cost V 7 bases and J 6 bases; bases outside gene matches: 5.

This clone has just one count. The chain recombines TRBV9 with TRBJ2-2, with a tentative D call TRBD2 (5 bases). The V end lost 0 bases, the J end lost 7 bases, and 10 bases lay between the germline ends. The CDR3 is made up of 14 amino acids. CDR1 is SGDLS, CDR2 YYNGEE, per germline. CDR3 coding DNA: TGTGCCAGCAGCGTAGCGGCTAGCCGCGGGGAGCTGTTTTTT. Residues: CASSVAASRGELFF.